This T cell receptor beta chain was recorded in a study of control samples from healthy donors and cancer patients. Clones were read by immunoSEQ multiplex PCR, and TCRdb kept only the in-frame ones, dropping some. This table holds about 130,000 clones, around 90% found once. The sequenced sample consisted of blood. This TCR derives from a man younger than 35 in good health.

The CDR3 DNA follows: TGCAGTGCTAGTGCAGGGGGCGACTCTGGAAACACCATATATTTT. Protein: CSASAGGDSGNTIYF. The V gene is TRBV20-1, the J gene TRBJ1-3; 8 bases line up with TRBD1. V dropped 3 bases and J dropped 0; count of bases not matched to a gene: 4. The CDR3 is 15 amino acids. CDR1 is DFQATT and CDR2 is SNEGSKA in the germline V gene (reference sequence).